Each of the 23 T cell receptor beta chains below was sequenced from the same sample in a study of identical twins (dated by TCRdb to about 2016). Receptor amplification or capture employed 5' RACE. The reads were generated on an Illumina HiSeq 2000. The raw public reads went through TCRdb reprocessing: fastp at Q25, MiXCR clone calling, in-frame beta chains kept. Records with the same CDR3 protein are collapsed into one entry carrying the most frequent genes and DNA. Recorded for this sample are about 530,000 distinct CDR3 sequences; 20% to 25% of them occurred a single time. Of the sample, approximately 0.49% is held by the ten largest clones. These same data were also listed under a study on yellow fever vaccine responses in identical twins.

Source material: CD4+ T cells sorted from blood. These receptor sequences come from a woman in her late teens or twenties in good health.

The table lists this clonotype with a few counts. CDR3 DNA: TGTGCCAGCAATCTAGCGGGAGCCGCAGATACGCAGTATTTT. It is translated as CASNLAGAADTQYF. The V and J genes are TRBV27 and TRBJ2-3, with TRBD2 matching 10 bases. Germline V CDR1 and CDR2: MNHEY, SMNVEV (reference sequence). V trimming: 7 bases; J trimming: 4 bases; junction bases outside the gene matches: 5. The CDR3 has 14 residues.

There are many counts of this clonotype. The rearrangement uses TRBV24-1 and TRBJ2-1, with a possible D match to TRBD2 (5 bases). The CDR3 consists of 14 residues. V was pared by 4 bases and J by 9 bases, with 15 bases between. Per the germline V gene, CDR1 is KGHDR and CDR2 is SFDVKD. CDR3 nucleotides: TGTGCCACCAGTGACGGGGTGAGGAAGGGTGAGCAGTTCTTC. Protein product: CATSDGVRKGEQFF.

The CDR3 reads CATSDSGGGEQYF. The CDR3, as DNA: TGTGCCACCAGTGATTCTGGAGGGGGCGAGCAGTACTTC. The V gene is TRBV24-1, the J gene TRBJ2-7; D might be TRBD1 or TRBD2, each matching 6 bases. This CDR3 has 13 residues. Trimming took off 2 bases at V and 6 bases at J, with 10 bases between the two ends. Germline V gene sequence: CDR1 KGHDR, CDR2 SFDVKD.

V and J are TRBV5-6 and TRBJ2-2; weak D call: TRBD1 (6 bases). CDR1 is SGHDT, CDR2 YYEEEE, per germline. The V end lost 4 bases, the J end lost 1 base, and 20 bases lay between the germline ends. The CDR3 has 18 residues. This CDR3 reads CASSQTLTGPRNTGELFF. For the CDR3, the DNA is TGTGCCAGCAGCCAAACATTGACAGGCCCGAGGAACACCGGGGAGCTGTTTTTT.

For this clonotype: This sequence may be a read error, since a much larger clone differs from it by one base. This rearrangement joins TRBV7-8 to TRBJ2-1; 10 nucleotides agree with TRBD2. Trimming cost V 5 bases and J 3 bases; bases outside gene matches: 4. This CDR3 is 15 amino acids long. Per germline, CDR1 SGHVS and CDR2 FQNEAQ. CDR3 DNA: TGTGCCAGCAGCCGCGGACTAGCGGACTACAATGAGCAGTTCTTC. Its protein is CASSRGLADYNEQFF.

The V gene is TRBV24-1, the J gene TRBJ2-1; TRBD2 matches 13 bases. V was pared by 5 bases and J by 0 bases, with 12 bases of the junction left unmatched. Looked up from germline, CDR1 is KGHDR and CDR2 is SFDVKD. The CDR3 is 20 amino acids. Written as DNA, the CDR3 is TGTGCCACCAGTGGCCCCGGACTAGCGGGAGATTTGACCTCCTACAATGAGCAGTTCTTC. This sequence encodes CATSGPGLAGDLTSYNEQFF.

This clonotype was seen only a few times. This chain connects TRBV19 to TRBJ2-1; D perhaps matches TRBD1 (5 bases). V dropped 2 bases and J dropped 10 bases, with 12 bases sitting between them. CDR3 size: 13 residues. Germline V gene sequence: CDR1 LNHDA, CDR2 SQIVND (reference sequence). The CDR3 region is CASSIKQGTEQFF. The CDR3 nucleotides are TGTGCCAGTAGTATAAAGCAGGGTACCGAGCAGTTCTTC.

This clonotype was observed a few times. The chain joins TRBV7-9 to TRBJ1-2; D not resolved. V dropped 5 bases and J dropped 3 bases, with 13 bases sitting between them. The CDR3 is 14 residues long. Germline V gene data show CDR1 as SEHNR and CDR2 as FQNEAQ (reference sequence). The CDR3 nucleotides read TGTGCCAGCAGCCTGGGCGGTGGGTACTATGGCTACACCTTC. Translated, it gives CASSLGGGYYGYTF.

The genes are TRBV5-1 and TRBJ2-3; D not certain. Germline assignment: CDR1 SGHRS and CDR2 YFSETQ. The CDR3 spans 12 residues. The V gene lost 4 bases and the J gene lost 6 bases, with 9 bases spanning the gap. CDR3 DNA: TGCGCCAGCAGCCTGGACGTGGATACGCAGTATTTT. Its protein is CASSLDVDTQYF.

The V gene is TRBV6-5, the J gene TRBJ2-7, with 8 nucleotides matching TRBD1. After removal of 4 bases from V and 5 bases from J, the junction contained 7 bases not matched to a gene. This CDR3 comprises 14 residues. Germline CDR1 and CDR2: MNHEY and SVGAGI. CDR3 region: CASSSRTGYHEQYF. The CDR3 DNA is TGTGCCAGCAGTTCACGGACAGGGTACCACGAGCAGTACTTC.

DNA of the CDR3: TGTGCCATCAGGGGAGCGAGCAATGAGCAGTTCTTC. It translates to CAIRGASNEQFF. The chain is built from TRBV10-3 and TRBJ2-1; a weak D match, TRBD2 (5 bases). Trimming took off 6 bases at V and 6 bases at J, with 9 bases between the two ends. Germline CDR1 is ENHRY and CDR2 is SYGVKD. The CDR3 consists of 12 residues.

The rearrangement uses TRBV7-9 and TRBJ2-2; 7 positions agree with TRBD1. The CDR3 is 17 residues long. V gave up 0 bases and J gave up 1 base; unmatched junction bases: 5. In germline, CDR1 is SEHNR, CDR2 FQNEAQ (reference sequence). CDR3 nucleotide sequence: TGTGCCAGCAGCTTAGCCCCTGGACAGGTGAACACCGGGGAGCTGTTTTTT. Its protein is CASSLAPGQVNTGELFF.

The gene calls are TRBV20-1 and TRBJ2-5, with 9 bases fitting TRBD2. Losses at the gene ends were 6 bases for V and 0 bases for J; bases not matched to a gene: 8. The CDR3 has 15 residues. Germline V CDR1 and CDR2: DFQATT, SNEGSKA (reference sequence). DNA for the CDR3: TGCAGTGCGAAGGTCCCTAGCGGGGACCAAGAGACCCAGTACTTC. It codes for CSAKVPSGDQETQYF.

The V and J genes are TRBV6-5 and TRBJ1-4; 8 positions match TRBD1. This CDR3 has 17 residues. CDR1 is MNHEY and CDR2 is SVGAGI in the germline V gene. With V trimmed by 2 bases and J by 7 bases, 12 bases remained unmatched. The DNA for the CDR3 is TGTGCCAGCAGTTACACCCTCTCGACAGGGGAGGGTGAAAAACTGTTTTTT. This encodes CASSYTLSTGEGEKLFF.

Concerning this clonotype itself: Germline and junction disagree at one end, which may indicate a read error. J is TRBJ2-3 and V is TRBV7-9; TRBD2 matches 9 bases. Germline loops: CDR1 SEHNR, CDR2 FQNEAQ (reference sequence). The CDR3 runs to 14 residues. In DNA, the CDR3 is TGTGCCAGCAGATTAGCGGGAGAGTCAGATACGCAGTATTTT. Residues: CASRLAGESDTQYF.

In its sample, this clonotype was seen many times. CDR3 in DNA: TGCGCCAGCAGCCCGGGAGGTACAGATACGCAGTATTTT. This sequence encodes CASSPGGTDTQYF. The chain couples TRBV5-1 to TRBJ2-3, with 7 positions matching TRBD2. Trimming cost V 4 bases and J 3 bases; bases outside gene matches: 2. The CDR3 loop spans 13 amino acids. Germline V gene lookup returns CDR1 SGHRS and CDR2 YFSETQ.

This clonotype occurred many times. The CDR3 spells CASSREQGTPLKQYF. The CDR3 DNA sequence: TGCGCCAGCAGCCGAGAACAGGGCACCCCGCTAAAGCAGTACTTC. The J gene is TRBJ2-7, the V gene TRBV4-1; D perhaps matches TRBD1 (6 bases). V lost 4 bases to trimming and J lost 8 bases, with 21 bases between them. CDR1 and CDR2 (germline): MGHRA, YSYEKL. This CDR3 has 15 residues.

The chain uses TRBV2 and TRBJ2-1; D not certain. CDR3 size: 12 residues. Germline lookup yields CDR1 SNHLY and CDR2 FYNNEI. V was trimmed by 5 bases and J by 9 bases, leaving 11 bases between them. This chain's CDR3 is CASSYDAFEQFF. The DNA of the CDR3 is TGTGCCAGCAGTTATGATGCATTTGAGCAGTTCTTC.

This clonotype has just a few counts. The CDR3 DNA sequence: TGCGCCAGCAGCGCGGACAGTGGCTACACCTTC. Amino acid sequence: CASSADSGYTF. This chain uses TRBV5-1 with TRBJ1-2; TRBD1 might be the D (6 bases). CDR1 and CDR2 (germline): SGHRS, YFSETQ. V lost 4 bases and J 7 bases, leaving 8 bases between the germline ends. The CDR3 is 11 amino acids.

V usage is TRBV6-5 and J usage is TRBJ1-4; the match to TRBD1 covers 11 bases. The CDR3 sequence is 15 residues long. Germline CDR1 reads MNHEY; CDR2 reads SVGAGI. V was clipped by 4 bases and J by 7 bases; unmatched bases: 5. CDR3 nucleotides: TGTGCCAGCAGTTCAACCGGGACAGGGGGTGAAAAACTGTTTTTT. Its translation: CASSSTGTGGEKLFF.

The CDR3 sequence: CASSLARAAIQETQYF. The DNA of the CDR3 is TGTGCCAGCAGCTTAGCAAGGGCAGCTATACAAGAGACCCAGTACTTC. V usage is TRBV7-8 and J usage is TRBJ2-5; D is ambiguous. V was cut by 0 bases and J by 2 bases, with 13 bases left in between. Germline CDR1 is SGHVS and CDR2 is FQNEAQ. The CDR3 loop spans 16 amino acids.

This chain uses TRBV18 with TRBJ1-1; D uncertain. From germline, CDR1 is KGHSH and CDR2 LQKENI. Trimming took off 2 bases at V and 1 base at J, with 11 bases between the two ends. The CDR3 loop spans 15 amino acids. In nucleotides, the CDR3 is TGTGCCAGCTCACCAATAGAGACTGGGAACACTGAAGCTTTCTTT. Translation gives CASSPIETGNTEAFF.

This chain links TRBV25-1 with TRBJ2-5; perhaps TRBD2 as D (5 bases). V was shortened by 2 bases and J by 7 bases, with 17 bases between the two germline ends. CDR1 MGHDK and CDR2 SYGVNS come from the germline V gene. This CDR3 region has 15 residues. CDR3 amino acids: CASSETGIDLRTQYF. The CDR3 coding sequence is TGTGCCAGCAGTGAAACCGGGATAGATTTGAGGACCCAGTACTTC.